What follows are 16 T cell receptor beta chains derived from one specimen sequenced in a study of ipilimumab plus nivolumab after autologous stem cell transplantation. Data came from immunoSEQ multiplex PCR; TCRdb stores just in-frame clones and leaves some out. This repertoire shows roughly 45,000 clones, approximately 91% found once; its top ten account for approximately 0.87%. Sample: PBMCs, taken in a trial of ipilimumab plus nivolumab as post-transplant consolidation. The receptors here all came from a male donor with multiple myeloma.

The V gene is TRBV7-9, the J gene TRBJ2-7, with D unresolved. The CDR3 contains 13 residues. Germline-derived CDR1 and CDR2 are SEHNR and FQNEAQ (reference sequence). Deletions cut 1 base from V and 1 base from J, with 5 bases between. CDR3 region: CASSLVHSYEQYF. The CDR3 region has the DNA TGTGCCAGCAGCTTAGTCCATTCCTACGAGCAGTACTTC. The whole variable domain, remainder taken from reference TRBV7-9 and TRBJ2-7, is DTGVSQNPRHKITKRGQNVTFRCDPISEHNRLYWYRQTLGQGPEFLTYFQNEAQLEKSRLLSDRFSAERPKGSFSTLEIQRTEQGDSAMYLCASSLVHSYEQYFGPGTRLTVT.

The CDR3 protein is CASSLVGGRNQPQHF. The CDR3 DNA reads TGCGCCAGCAGCTTGGTGGGCGGAAGAAATCAGCCCCAGCATTTT. The chain is built from TRBV5-1 and TRBJ1-5, with D unclear. This CDR3 contains 15 residues. The V end was cut by 0 bases, the J end by 4 bases, with 11 bases between. Germline CDR1 and CDR2: SGHRS and YFSETQ.

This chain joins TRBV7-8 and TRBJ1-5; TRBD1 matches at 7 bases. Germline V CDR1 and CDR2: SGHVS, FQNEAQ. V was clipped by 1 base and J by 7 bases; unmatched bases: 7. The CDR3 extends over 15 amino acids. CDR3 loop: CASSLGTGEGQPQHF. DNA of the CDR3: TGTGCCAGCAGCTTAGGTACAGGGGAAGGCCAGCCCCAGCATTTT.

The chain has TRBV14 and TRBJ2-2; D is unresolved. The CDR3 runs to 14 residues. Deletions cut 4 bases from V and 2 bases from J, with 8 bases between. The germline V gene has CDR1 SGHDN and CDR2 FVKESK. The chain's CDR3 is CASSREPNTGELFF. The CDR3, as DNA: TGTGCCAGCAGCCGGGAACCCAACACCGGGGAGCTGTTTTTT.

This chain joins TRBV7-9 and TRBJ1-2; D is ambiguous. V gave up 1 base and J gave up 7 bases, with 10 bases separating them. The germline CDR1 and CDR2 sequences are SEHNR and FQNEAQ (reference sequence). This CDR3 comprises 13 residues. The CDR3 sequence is CASSLERNGGYTF. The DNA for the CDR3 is TGTGCCAGCAGCTTAGAGAGGAACGGTGGCTACACCTTC.

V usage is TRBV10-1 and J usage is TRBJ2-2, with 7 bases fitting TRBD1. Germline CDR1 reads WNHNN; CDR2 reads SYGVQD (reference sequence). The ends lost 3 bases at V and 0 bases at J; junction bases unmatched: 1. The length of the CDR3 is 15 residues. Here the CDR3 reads CASSEGTANTGELFF. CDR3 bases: TGCGCCAGCAGTGAAGGGACAGCGAACACCGGGGAGCTGTTTTTT.

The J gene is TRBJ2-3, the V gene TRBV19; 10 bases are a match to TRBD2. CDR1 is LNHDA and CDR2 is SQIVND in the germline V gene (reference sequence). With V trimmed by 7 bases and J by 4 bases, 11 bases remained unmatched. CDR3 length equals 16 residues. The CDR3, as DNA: TGTGCCAGTAACCCTCGGGCTAGCGGGAGACCAGATACGCAGTATTTT. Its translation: CASNPRASGRPDTQYF.

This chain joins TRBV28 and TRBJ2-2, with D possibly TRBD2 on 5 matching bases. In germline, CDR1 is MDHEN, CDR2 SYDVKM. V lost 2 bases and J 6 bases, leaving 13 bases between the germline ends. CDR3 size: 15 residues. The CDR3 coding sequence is TGTGCCAGCAGTTTACGGCCCCTGGAGGCCGGGGAGCTGTTTTTT. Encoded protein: CASSLRPLEAGELFF.

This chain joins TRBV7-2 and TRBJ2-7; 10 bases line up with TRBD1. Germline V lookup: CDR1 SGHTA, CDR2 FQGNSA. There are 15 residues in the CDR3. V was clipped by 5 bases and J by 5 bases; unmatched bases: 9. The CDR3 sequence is CASSPYGTGEHEQYF. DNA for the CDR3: TGTGCCAGCAGCCCCTACGGGACAGGGGAACACGAGCAGTACTTC. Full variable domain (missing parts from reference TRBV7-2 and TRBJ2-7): GAGVSQSPSNKVTEKGKDVELRCDPISGHTALYWYRQSLGQGLEFLIYFQGNSAPDKSGLPSDRFSAERTGGSVSTLTIQRTQQEDSAVYLCASSPYGTGEHEQYFGPGTRLTVT.

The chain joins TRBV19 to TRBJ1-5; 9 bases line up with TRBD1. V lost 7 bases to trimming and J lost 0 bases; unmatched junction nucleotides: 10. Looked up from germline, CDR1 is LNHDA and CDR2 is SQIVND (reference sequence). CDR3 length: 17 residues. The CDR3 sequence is CASTTRTGENSNQPQHF. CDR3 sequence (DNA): TGTGCCAGTACCACCAGGACAGGGGAAAATAGCAATCAGCCCCAGCATTTT.

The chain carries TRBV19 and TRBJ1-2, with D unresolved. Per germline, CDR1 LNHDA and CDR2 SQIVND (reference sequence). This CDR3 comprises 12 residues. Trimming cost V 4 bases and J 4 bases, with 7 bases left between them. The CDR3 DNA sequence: TGTGCCAGTAGTAGTGACTCCTATGGCTACACCTTC. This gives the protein CASSSDSYGYTF.

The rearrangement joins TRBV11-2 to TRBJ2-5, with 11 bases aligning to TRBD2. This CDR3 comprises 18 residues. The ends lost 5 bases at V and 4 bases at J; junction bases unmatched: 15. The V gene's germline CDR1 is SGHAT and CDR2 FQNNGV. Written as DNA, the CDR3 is TGTGCCAGCAGCCCCCCGGGTAGCGGGGGGGCTTTAGGAGAGACCCAGTACTTC. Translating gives CASSPPGSGGALGETQYF.

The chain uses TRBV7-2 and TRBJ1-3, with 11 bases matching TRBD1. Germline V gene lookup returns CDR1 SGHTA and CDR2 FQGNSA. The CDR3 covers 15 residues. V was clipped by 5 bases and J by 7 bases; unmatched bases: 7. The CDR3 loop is CASSQDRGLGNTIYF. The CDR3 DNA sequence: TGTGCCAGCAGCCAGGACAGGGGGCTTGGGAACACCATATATTTT.

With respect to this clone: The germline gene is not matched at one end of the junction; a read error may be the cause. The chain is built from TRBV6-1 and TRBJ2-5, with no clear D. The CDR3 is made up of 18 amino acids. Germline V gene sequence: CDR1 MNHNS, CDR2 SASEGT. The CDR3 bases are TGTGCCAGCAGTGAAGCTTGGAATATGGTCAGGAAGAAAGAGGCCCAGTACTTC. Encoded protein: CASSEAWNMVRKKEAQYF.

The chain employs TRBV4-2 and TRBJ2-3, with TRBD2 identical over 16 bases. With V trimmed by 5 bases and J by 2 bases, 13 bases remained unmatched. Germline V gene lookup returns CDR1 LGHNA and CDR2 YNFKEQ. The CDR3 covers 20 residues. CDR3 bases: TGTGCCAGCAGCGAGGGACTAGCGGGAGGGCCGGGTTCCGCCACAGATACGCAGTATTTT. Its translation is CASSEGLAGGPGSATDTQYF.

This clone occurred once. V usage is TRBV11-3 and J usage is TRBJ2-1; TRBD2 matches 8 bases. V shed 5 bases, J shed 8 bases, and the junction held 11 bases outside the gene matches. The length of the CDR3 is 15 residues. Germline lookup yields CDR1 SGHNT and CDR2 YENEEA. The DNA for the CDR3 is TGTGCCAGCAGCCCCGGGGGGGCGGGCGGCGATGAGCAGTTCTTC. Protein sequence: CASSPGGAGGDEQFF.